This TCR beta chain appears in the sequencing data of a study of cytomegalovirus exposure and HLA in healthy donors. Study summary: Findings of an earlier analysis included over 95 million unique TCR beta sequences from 180 million or so T cells.

V lost 2 bases to trimming and J lost 4 bases, with 18 bases between them. CDR1 and CDR2 (germline): SGDLS, YYNGEE. The length of the CDR3 is 16 residues. Use of 60 Vbeta and 13 Jbeta primers characterized the PCR. Clones were read by immunoSEQ multiplex PCR, and TCRdb kept only the in-frame ones, dropping some. This sample yields about 200,000 clones, of which 65% to 85% are seen a single time; less than 3.5% belongs to the top ten. Study-wide points: The analysis excluded some indistinguishable V segments, including TRBV6-2 and TRBV6-3.

As regards this clone: Its antigen is not known.

Sequenced input: PBMCs. The source of this sequence is a woman aged 25 to 39 in good health and CMV-seronegative. The chain employs TRBV9 and TRBJ2-5; weak D call: TRBD2 (7 bases). CDR3 residues: CASSVGLGGGRETQYF. In DNA form, the CDR3 reads TGTGCCAGCAGCGTTGGGCTAGGGGGGGGAAGAGAGACCCAGTACTTC.